The table lists the clone carrying this T cell receptor beta chain with a few counts. V shed 5 bases, J shed 7 bases, and the junction held 1 base outside the gene matches. The CDR3 is 11 amino acids. Germline lookup yields CDR1 SEHNR and CDR2 FQNEAQ (reference sequence). The sample is drawn from a study of control samples from healthy donors and cancer patients. The assay was immunoSEQ multiplex PCR, and TCRdb's table has in-frame clones only and misses some. The sample shows over 150,000 clones, almost 90% of them seen only once. The specimen sequenced was blood. The sequence derives from a woman aged 45-59 years in good health. The V call is TRBV7-9, the J call TRBJ1-1; 7 bases match TRBD1. The CDR3 nucleotides read TGTGCCAGCAGCAGGGACAGTGAAGCTTTCTTT. Its protein is CASSRDSEAFF. The variable domain in full, completed from reference TRBV7-9 and TRBJ1-1, reads DTGVSQNPRHKITKRGQNVTFRCDPISEHNRLYWYRQTLGQGPEFLTYFQNEAQLEKSRLLSDRFSAERPKGSFSTLEIQRTEQGDSAMYLCASSRDSEAFFGQGTRLTVV.